The 3 T cell receptor beta chains below were found in one sample sequenced in a study of graft-versus-host responses after intestinal transplantation. TCRdb's copy holds only in-frame clones and misses some; the assay was immunoSEQ multiplex PCR. Among roughly 23,000 clones listed, roughly 72% were seen once. To release intraepithelial and lamina propria lymphocytes, the graft tissue was processed. The sequences come from ileum tissue, collected 12 days after intestinal transplant. These TCRs come from a human patient who received an intestinal transplant, so some T cells may come from the graft donor.

This chain links TRBV4-1 with TRBJ2-5; no clear D. V gave up 2 bases and J gave up 5 bases, with 12 bases separating them. Germline CDR1 and CDR2: MGHRA and YSYEKL. The CDR3 is made up of 14 amino acids. This CDR3 reads CASSQRHPEETQYF. The CDR3 nucleotides read TGCGCCAGCAGCCAACGTCACCCCGAGGAGACCCAGTACTTC.

The gene calls are TRBV10-3 and TRBJ2-1; 14 bases fit TRBD2. Germline V CDR1 and CDR2: ENHRY, SYGVKD. The CDR3 length is 14 residues. CDR3 residues: CTTSTSGGASEQFF. The CDR3 DNA is TGTACCACCTCGACTAGCGGGGGGGCCAGTGAGCAGTTCTTC.

The J gene is TRBJ1-2, the V gene TRBV4-2, with 8 nucleotides matching TRBD1. Unmatched junction bases numbered 9, after V lost 8 bases and J lost 1 base. Looked up from germline, CDR1 is LGHNA and CDR2 is YNFKEQ. This CDR3 is built from 15 residues. CDR3 nucleotide sequence: TGTGCCAGCGGGGGGTCGGGACAGGATAACTATGGCTACACCTTC. This translates into CASGGSGQDNYGYTF.